This T cell receptor (beta chain) originates from a study of a mutant IDH1 vaccine in newly diagnosed glioma (dated by TCRdb to the early 2020s). Turning to the overall study: Of the roughly 30 treated patients, approximately 62% were male and approximately 40% were female, and a mean age of 40.4 years was recorded. Prior to enrollment, patients had been given standard therapy consisting of radiotherapy alone, temozolomide alone, or radiochemotherapy with temozolomide, with the combination given to most patients. For exploratory analyses, longitudinal TCRB deep sequencing was carried out in about two dozen treated patients wherever samples were available. Six visits were used for peripheral blood collection: V03 (baseline), V05, V07, V10, V12 and V13. Summary of the overall study and its limitations: The authors stated that sample limitations prevented analyses of patient blood samples from being reproduced. Pseudoprogression appeared unrelated to alterations in the top peripheral T cell clonotypes detected by TCRB sequencing. Availability determined which PBMC samples were chosen for TCRB deep sequencing. Across multiple MHC alleles, vaccine-induced immune responses were seen in about 93% of patients.

The time point tag for this specimen amounts to: baseline, week 1 (first vaccination visit). The sample's treatment or condition label, decoded: pre-vaccination baseline after standard-of-care therapy. Donors had newly diagnosed WHO grade 3 or 4 IDH1-mutant astrocytomas with loss of nuclear ATRX. The samples were drawn from NOA16, a multicentre, single-arm, open-label phase I trial in Germany that tested a mutant IDH1 peptide vaccine in humans for the first time. Blood drawn at visit V03 was used as the baseline sample for immunogenicity testing. Genomic DNA for TCRB sequencing was isolated from EDTA blood with the DNeasy Blood and Tissue Kit. The receptor library was made with the immunoSEQ multiplex PCR assay. Following the manufacturer's protocol, the hsTCRB Kit was used to amplify rearranged TCR beta chain sequences. Sequencing of TCRB libraries was carried out on an Illumina MiSeq. The paper's processing steps were these. Demultiplexing, trimming and gene mapping were performed with the kit vendor's proprietary platform. In TCRdb, the immuneACCESS table is reduced to in-frame sequences with V and J assigned. These tables do not hold every clone; where another copy was compared, an unresolved V gene accounts for under half, and the others remain unexplained. The DNA gave D and trimming, while V, J and clone size come from that table. This sample lists about 88,000 clones; approximately 80% were detected once. 5.3% of the sample is taken by the ten largest.

Trimming removed 4 bases from V and 0 bases from J, leaving 9 bases between the germline ends. As encoded in the germline V gene, CDR1 is SQVTM while CDR2 is ANQGSEA. Including cysteine and phenylalanine, the CDR3 has 13 amino acids. The kept DNA is CDR3 alone, 39 bases in frame from the first base. Concerning this clone: It lacks a known antigen. It has no much larger one-base neighbor in the sample; base qualities were not kept.

The sample consisted of PBMCs, taken from a glioma patient treated with radiotherapy, temozolomide or both. The chain is encoded by TRBV29-1 joined to TRBJ1-2, with no confident D gene call. The sequence was obtained from a man aged 40-49 years with glioma. Some clones in this sample may be carry-over from other donors' samples. The CDR3 region: CSVVWGTNYGYTF. The nucleotides read TGCAGCGTTGTCTGGGGTACTAACTATGGCTACACCTTC.